This entry concerns a single TCR beta chain. Its antigen is not known. The study ran the assay at deep level. Produced via immunoSEQ multiplex PCR; TCRdb's table is partial and in-frame only. The sample consists of 2 million to 2.5 million clones, under 95% of them appearing once. CDR1 MGHDK and CDR2 SYGVNS come from the germline V gene. The ends were cut back, 4 bases at V and 4 bases at J, with 14 bases in the middle. CDR3 size: 14 residues. This sample stems from a study of shared clonotypes between healthy human individuals. Turning to the study itself: CD8 memory received one plate per donor, CD8 naive two, CD4 memory three and CD4 naive three. Study observations and caveats: Some naive CD4 clonotypes, around 4.9%, turned up in common across a handful of donors. Sample collection involved blood only; tissue repertoires are likely different.

This sequence joins TRBV25-1 and TRBJ2-7; D is unclear. Sequencing was performed on naive CD4+ T cells from PBMCs. Subset: CD45RA+ positively selected. The origin of this receptor is a man aged 18 to 30 in good health. Some clones in this sample may be carry-over from other donors' samples. CDR3 protein: CASSGSWALYEQYF. DNA for the CDR3: TGTGCCAGCAGTGGATCCTGGGCATTGTACGAGCAGTACTTC.